The next 27 T cell receptor beta chains were all read from a single sample in a study of CD8+ T cells in alopecia areata. Following RNA extraction, reverse transcription yielded cDNA that acted as the sequencing template. Here immunoSEQ multiplex PCR was the method, and the copy in TCRdb shows in-frame clones only, minus some. The data hold 150,000 or so clones, with more than 45% observed a single time. Sequencing was carried out using CD4+ T cells sorted from blood. These TCRs come from a human donor with alopecia areata.

The gene calls are TRBV5-1 and TRBJ2-1; 8 positions match TRBD2. The V gene's germline CDR1 is SGHRS and CDR2 YFSETQ. This CDR3 comprises 13 residues. V gave up 6 bases and J gave up 9 bases; unmatched junction bases: 8. CDR3 sequence reads: CASKERESAEQFF. DNA of the CDR3: TGCGCCAGCAAGGAGCGGGAGAGTGCTGAGCAGTTCTTC.

The rearrangement joins TRBV29-1 to TRBJ1-1; maybe TRBD1 (5 bases). This CDR3 has 12 residues. V lost 7 bases and J 1 base, leaving 10 bases between the germline ends. Germline loops: CDR1 SQVTM, CDR2 ANQGSEA. This chain's CDR3 is CSGARGNTEAFF. CDR3 DNA: TGCAGCGGGGCGAGGGGGAACACTGAAGCTTTCTTT.

There are a few counts of this clone. The chain couples TRBV10-3 to TRBJ1-1; TRBD1 aligns across 8 bases. This CDR3 is 13 amino acids long. Per germline, CDR1 ENHRY and CDR2 SYGVKD. V lost 7 bases, J lost 3 bases, and 4 bases stayed unmatched. The CDR3: CAINPDRDTEAFF. CDR3 nucleotides: TGTGCCATCAACCCGGACAGGGACACTGAAGCTTTCTTT.

In this sample, this clone turned up a few times. The chain combines TRBV7-2 with TRBJ2-5; D not resolved. Trimming shortened V by 1 base and J by 4 bases, and 4 bases separated the two germline ends. CDR1 is SGHTA and CDR2 is FQGNSA in the germline V gene. This CDR3 is 12 amino acids long. This chain's CDR3 is CASSLGLETQYF. CDR3 nucleotide sequence: TGTGCCAGCAGCTTAGGGTTAGAGACCCAGTACTTC.

This clone was observed a few times. V and J are TRBV18 and TRBJ2-5; 13 nucleotides match TRBD2. V gave up 4 bases and J gave up 3 bases; unmatched junction bases: 5. Germline lookup yields CDR1 KGHSH and CDR2 LQKENI. This CDR3 spans 16 amino acids. The DNA of the CDR3 is TGTGCCAGCTCACTTGCCGGGACTAGCGGGAAAGAGACCCAGTACTTC. Translated, it gives CASSLAGTSGKETQYF.

V gene TRBV7-2 combines with J gene TRBJ2-5; D perhaps matches TRBD2 (6 bases). V gave up 0 bases and J gave up 1 base, with 6 bases separating them. The germline V gene encodes CDR1 SGHTA and CDR2 FQGNSA. The CDR3 totals 14 residues. This chain's CDR3 is CASSLAGLQETQYF. CDR3 in DNA: TGTGCCAGCAGCTTAGCGGGACTCCAAGAGACCCAGTACTTC.

V usage is TRBV18 and J usage is TRBJ2-1, with D unclear. The CDR3 is made up of 14 amino acids. V was trimmed by 0 bases and J by 2 bases, leaving 5 bases between them. Germline loops: CDR1 KGHSH, CDR2 LQKENI. CDR3 in DNA: TGTGCCAGCTCACCACCCAGGACCTACAATGAGCAGTTCTTC. Translating gives CASSPPRTYNEQFF.

This clone was counted between two and nine times. The chain couples TRBV5-4 to TRBJ2-5, with D perhaps given as TRBD1 or TRBD2 (5 bases each). The V gene lost 5 bases and the J gene lost 3 bases, with 11 bases spanning the gap. This CDR3 has 13 residues. Looked up from germline, CDR1 is SGHNT and CDR2 is YYREEE (reference sequence). In DNA form, the CDR3 reads TGTGCCAGCAGACGGGGCAGGGAAGAGACCCAGTACTTC. Its translation: CASRRGREETQYF.

This clone has more than one count but fewer than ten. DNA for the CDR3: TGTGCCAGCAGCTTGGCCGGGGGGGCGCTTACTGAAGCTTTCTTT. This gives the protein CASSLAGGALTEAFF. The V gene is TRBV5-4, the J gene TRBJ1-1; D might be TRBD1 (6 bases). This CDR3 spans 15 amino acids. V gave up 0 bases and J gave up 5 bases, with 14 bases separating them. Germline V gene data show CDR1 as SGHNT and CDR2 as YYREEE (reference sequence).

The V gene is TRBV30, the J gene TRBJ2-3; 9 bases are a match to TRBD2. Per the germline V gene, CDR1 is GTSNPN and CDR2 is SVGIG (reference sequence). Trimming cost V 8 bases and J 0 bases; bases outside gene matches: 3. This CDR3 has 13 amino acids. CDR3 protein: CAGTSGSTDTQYF. In nucleotides, the CDR3 is TGTGCCGGAACTAGCGGGAGCACAGATACGCAGTATTTT.

This chain uses TRBV5-1 with TRBJ2-5, with TRBD2 as a possible D gene (5 bases). The V gene's germline CDR1 is SGHRS and CDR2 YFSETQ. Trimming cost V 2 bases and J 5 bases, with 16 bases left between them. This CDR3 region has 15 residues. The DNA for the CDR3 is TGCGCCAGCAGCTTACCTCGGGGTCCTGAGGAGACCCAGTACTTC. As protein: CASSLPRGPEETQYF.

In this sample, this clone turned up a few times. The V call is TRBV7-9, the J call TRBJ1-2; 8 nucleotides agree with TRBD1. Germline V gene lookup returns CDR1 SEHNR and CDR2 FQNEAQ (reference sequence). This CDR3 comprises 14 residues. V lost 5 bases, J lost 0 bases, and 2 bases stayed unmatched. Here the CDR3 DNA reads TGTGCCAGCAGCGGACAGGGAGCTAACTATGGCTACACCTTC. Protein sequence: CASSGQGANYGYTF.

The V gene is TRBV30, the J gene TRBJ1-2; D gene unclear. V was cut by 4 bases and J by 0 bases, with 9 bases left in between. The CDR3 has 13 amino acids. Germline CDR1 GTSNPN, CDR2 SVGIG (reference sequence). CDR3 in amino acids: CAWIHPPNYGYTF. For the CDR3, the DNA is TGTGCCTGGATCCACCCCCCTAACTATGGCTACACCTTC.

This clone occurred a few times. This rearrangement joins TRBV7-2 to TRBJ1-1; the D is unclear. V was clipped by 2 bases and J by 1 base, with 8 bases between them. The CDR3 extends over 14 amino acids. CDR1 and CDR2 (germline): SGHTA, FQGNSA. The CDR3 DNA is TGTGCCAGCAGCTTATCGAGGGCGAACACTGAAGCTTTCTTT. It translates to CASSLSRANTEAFF. Full variable domain (missing parts from reference TRBV7-2 and TRBJ1-1): GAGVSQSPSNKVTEKGKDVELRCDPISGHTALYWYRQSLGQGLEFLIYFQGNSAPDKSGLPSDRFSAERTGGSVSTLTIQRTQQEDSAVYLCASSLSRANTEAFFGQGTRLTVV.

A few counts support this clone. V gene TRBV28 combines with J gene TRBJ1-1; D call uncertain. The CDR3 is 13 amino acids. The V gene's germline CDR1 is MDHEN and CDR2 SYDVKM. The germline V and J ends were trimmed by 3 bases and 6 bases, with 11 bases remaining between them. The CDR3 loop reads CASSFPHLAEAFF. The CDR3 coding sequence is TGTGCCAGCAGTTTCCCTCATCTGGCTGAAGCTTTCTTT.

In its sample, this clone was seen once. The chain combines TRBV5-1 with TRBJ1-1; D gene unclear. V was shortened by 4 bases and J by 1 base, with 8 bases between the two germline ends. Germline CDR1 is SGHRS and CDR2 is YFSETQ. CDR3 size: 13 residues. The CDR3 loop reads CASSPRQNTEAFF. CDR3 sequence (DNA): TGCGCCAGCAGCCCGAGACAGAACACTGAAGCTTTCTTT.

This clone was seen a handful of times. The rearrangement uses TRBV30 and TRBJ1-2; D is unresolved. Trimming cost V 3 bases and J 4 bases, with 9 bases left between them. This CDR3 spans 12 amino acids. CDR1 and CDR2 from the germline V gene are GTSNPN and SVGIG (reference sequence). This chain's CDR3 is CAWSMGGYGYTF. In nucleotides, the CDR3 is TGTGCCTGGAGCATGGGCGGCTATGGCTACACCTTC.

The genes are TRBV11-2 and TRBJ2-5; 10 bases line up with TRBD2. The CDR3 has 14 amino acids. Germline CDR1 reads SGHAT; CDR2 reads FQNNGV. The V gene end was trimmed by 4 bases and the J gene end by 9 bases; junction bases not matched to a gene: 8. The CDR3 DNA is TGTGCCAGCAGCTCTCTAGCGGGAGTAAGATCCCAGTACTTC. Translated: CASSSLAGVRSQYF.

The chain recombines TRBV6-5 with TRBJ2-4; 7 nucleotides align to TRBD1. This CDR3 is built from 15 residues. J gave up 0 bases and V 5 bases, and 4 bases lay outside the gene matches. Germline V gene data show CDR1 as MNHEY and CDR2 as SVGAGI. DNA of the CDR3: TGTGCCAGCAGTGTAACAGGGGTAGCCAAAAACATTCAGTACTTC. Its protein is CASSVTGVAKNIQYF.

This clone was seen a few times. The V call is TRBV7-9, the J call TRBJ2-3; 8 bases align to TRBD1. V dropped 4 bases and J dropped 2; count of bases not matched to a gene: 5. This CDR3 is built from 15 residues. Per the germline V gene, CDR1 is SEHNR and CDR2 is FQNEAQ (reference sequence). CDR3 in DNA: TGTGCCAGCAGCTCCTCGGACAGGGACACAGATACGCAGTATTTT. It codes for CASSSSDRDTDTQYF.

This clone was observed a few times. The CDR3 is CASSQGLAGRQFF. The CDR3 nucleotides are TGTGCCAGCAGCCAAGGACTAGCGGGCCGTCAGTTCTTC. The chain has TRBV7-9 and TRBJ2-1; 11 positions match TRBD2. CDR1 and CDR2 (germline): SEHNR, FQNEAQ (reference sequence). Trimming took 5 bases from V and 13 from J; bases not matched to a gene: 7. The length of the CDR3 is 13 residues.

The chain combines TRBV2 with TRBJ1-1, with D uncertain. The CDR3 loop spans 13 amino acids. Deletions cut 1 base from V and 4 bases from J, with 7 bases between. Germline V CDR1 and CDR2: SNHLY, FYNNEI. CDR3 nucleotide sequence: TGTGCCAGCAGTGAAGGTGGACTCACTGAAGCTTTCTTT. This gives the protein CASSEGGLTEAFF.

The sample holds a few counts of this clone. The chain links TRBV4-1 to TRBJ2-5, with 7 bases fitting TRBD1. Looked up from germline, CDR1 is MGHRA and CDR2 is YSYEKL. The CDR3 is made up of 14 amino acids. V dropped 3 bases and J dropped 5; count of bases not matched to a gene: 6. The CDR3 reads CASSQTGLGETQYF. CDR3 in DNA: TGCGCCAGCAGCCAGACAGGGCTGGGGGAGACCCAGTACTTC.

This clone has only a few counts. This chain connects TRBV7-2 to TRBJ2-7; D is possibly TRBD1 (6 bases). The CDR3 has 15 amino acids. Germline V gene data show CDR1 as SGHTA and CDR2 as FQGNSA. Trimming shortened V by 5 bases and J by 4 bases, and 18 bases separated the two germline ends. The DNA of the CDR3 is TGTGCCAGCAGCGTTACTACAGGGACGGGTTACGAGCAGTACTTC. This encodes CASSVTTGTGYEQYF.

This clone was recorded a few times. The chain carries TRBV29-1 and TRBJ1-2; tentatively, D is TRBD1 (5 bases). Trimming took 2 bases from V and 4 from J, leaving 20 bases between them. Per the germline V gene, CDR1 is SQVTM and CDR2 is ANQGSEA. The CDR3 has 16 amino acids. CDR3: CSVESRQGASPYGYTF. DNA for the CDR3: TGCAGCGTTGAATCGCGGCAGGGCGCGTCCCCCTATGGCTACACCTTC.

The gene calls are TRBV5-4 and TRBJ2-7; TRBD2 aligns across 7 bases. Germline V gene data show CDR1 as SGHNT and CDR2 as YYREEE (reference sequence). The junction had 7 bases not matched to a gene; V was cut back by 4 bases and J by 3 bases. The CDR3 spans 14 residues. In nucleotides, the CDR3 is TGTGCCAGCAGCATGCCGGGACTAATCTACGAGCAGTACTTC. Its translation is CASSMPGLIYEQYF.

The genes are TRBV7-2 and TRBJ1-5; possible D gene TRBD1, 5 bases. Germline V CDR1 and CDR2: SGHTA, FQGNSA. The CDR3 has 15 residues. V was pared by 3 bases and J by 0 bases, with 9 bases between. The CDR3 nucleotides are TGTGCCAGCAGCTTCAGGGACTATAGCAATCAGCCCCAGCATTTT. Encoded protein: CASSFRDYSNQPQHF.